This entry describes one T cell receptor beta chain. This receptor's antigen is unknown. Base qualities are not at hand, and no much larger clone is one base apart. The CDR3 sequence holds 15 residues, the cysteine and phenylalanine included. The read is trimmed to its CDR3 DNA, 45 bases read in frame from base 1. From the germline V gene, CDR1 is WSHSY and CDR2 is SAAADI. V loses 6 bases at its end and J loses 3 bases; junction bases beyond the gene matches: 7. Participants in the prospective study were enrolled through a virtual design, were aged about 18 to 90 years, and lived in roughly 24 United States geographic areas. In the prospective study, participants were assigned to cohorts based on the clinical history participants reported in a screening survey and a study questionnaire. For ImmuneRACE Cohort 3, a participant was defined as recovered based on two consecutive negative NP/OP PCR tests, clearance by a healthcare professional, or resolution of symptoms. In the prospective study, mobile phlebotomists collected whole blood, serum and a nasopharyngeal or oropharyngeal swab from each participant. Additional blood draws and questionnaires over a 2-month period could optionally be provided by prospective study participants. Blood samples from the prospective study were shipped frozen or at room temperature prior to DNA extraction.

The immunoSEQ Assay, a bias-controlled multiplex PCR, was used to amplify TCRbeta CDR3 regions from genomic DNA. Processing in the source paper ran as follows. The number of nucleated cells in each sample was estimated from the amplification of reference gene primers within the assay. Sequence reads were collapsed and filtered to measure the absolute abundance of every unique TCRbeta CDR3 rearrangement. For each sample, productive Simpson clonality was calculated as the square root of Simpson's diversity index across productive rearrangements. Drawn from immuneACCESS, this table holds only the in-frame rearrangements with V and J called that TCRdb kept. Clones are partly lost; checked studies trace under half to an unresolved V gene and leave the rest unexplained. The V and J calls and clone size come from that table; D and trimming were worked out from the DNA. The sample records 400,000 to 450,000 clones, 80% to 90% of which are singletons. Clones ranked in the top ten supply around 1.1% of the sample.

This sample is part of a study of blood T cell repertoires in COVID-19 (dated by TCRdb to about 2020). In terms of the full investigation: Samples covering the acute and convalescent phases of COVID-19 were provided by collaborators in the United States, Italy and Spain. The prospective study material was composed of cDNA or gDNA derived from T cells, B-cell-depleted T cells, or PBMCs. Subjects who had been exposed to COVID-19, were actively infected with it, or had recovered from it provided the deeply sampled blood TCRbeta repertoires that made up the dataset. The repertoires were released in a freely available public database meant as a resource for research on the immune response to SARS-CoV-2. The samples were drawn from two sources: the first 160 participants of the ongoing ImmuneRACE study, and 1,000 to 1,500 subjects contributed by 6 global collaborators. A de-identified subject ID, COVID-19 status, age in years and sex were almost always included in the sample metadata. HLA class I and class II types, where available, came from metadata supplied by the sample provider rather than from assay-based typing.

The full study reports these points: Clinical and demographic metadata were provided uncurated, with the amount varying by source and participant.

The clonotype comes from a man under 40 who had recovered from COVID-19. The chain couples TRBV10-2 to TRBJ1-3; 8 junctional bases match TRBD1. Sequenced sample: PBMCs or T cells enriched from blood (not recorded which). The CDR3 reads CASRTQGAGGNTIYF. The nucleotides are TGCGCCAGCAGAACGCAGGGGGCCGGTGGAAACACCATATATTTT.